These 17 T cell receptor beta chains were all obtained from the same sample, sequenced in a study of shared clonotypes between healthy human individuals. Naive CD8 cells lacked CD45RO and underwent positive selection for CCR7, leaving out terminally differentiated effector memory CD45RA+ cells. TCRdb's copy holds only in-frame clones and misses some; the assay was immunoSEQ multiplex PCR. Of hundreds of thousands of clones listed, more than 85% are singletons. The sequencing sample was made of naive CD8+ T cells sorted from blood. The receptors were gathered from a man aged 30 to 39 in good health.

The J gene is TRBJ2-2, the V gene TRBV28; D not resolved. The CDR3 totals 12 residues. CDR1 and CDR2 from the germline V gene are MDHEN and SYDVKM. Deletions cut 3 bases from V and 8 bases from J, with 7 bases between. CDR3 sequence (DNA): TGTGCCAGCAGTTTCGTAGTAGGGGAGCTGTTTTTT. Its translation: CASSFVVGELFF.

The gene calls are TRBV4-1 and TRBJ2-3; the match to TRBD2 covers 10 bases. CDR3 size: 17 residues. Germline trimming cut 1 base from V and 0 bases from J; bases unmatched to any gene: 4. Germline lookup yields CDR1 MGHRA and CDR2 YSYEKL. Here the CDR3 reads CASSQGLAGVSTDTQYF. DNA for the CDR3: TGCGCCAGCAGCCAAGGGCTAGCGGGGGTTAGCACAGATACGCAGTATTTT.

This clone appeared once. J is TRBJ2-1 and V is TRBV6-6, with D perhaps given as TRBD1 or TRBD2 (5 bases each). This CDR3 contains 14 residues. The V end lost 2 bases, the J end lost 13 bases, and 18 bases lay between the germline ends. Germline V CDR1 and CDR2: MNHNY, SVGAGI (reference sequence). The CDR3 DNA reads TGTGCCAGCAGTTACACAATGGGGGAAATAAAACAGTTCTTC. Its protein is CASSYTMGEIKQFF.

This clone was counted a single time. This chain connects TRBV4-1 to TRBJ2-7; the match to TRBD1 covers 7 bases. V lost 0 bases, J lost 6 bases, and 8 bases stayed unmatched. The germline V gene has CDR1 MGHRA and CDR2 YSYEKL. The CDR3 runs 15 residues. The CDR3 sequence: CASSQDGTAPSEQYF. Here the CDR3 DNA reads TGCGCCAGCAGCCAAGATGGGACAGCCCCCTCCGAGCAGTACTTC.

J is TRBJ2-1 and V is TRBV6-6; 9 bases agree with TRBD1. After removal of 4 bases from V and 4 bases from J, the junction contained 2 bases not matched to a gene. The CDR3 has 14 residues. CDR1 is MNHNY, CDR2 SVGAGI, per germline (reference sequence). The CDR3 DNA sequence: TGTGCCAGCAGTTCCGGACAGGGGTACAATGAGCAGTTCTTC. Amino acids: CASSSGQGYNEQFF.

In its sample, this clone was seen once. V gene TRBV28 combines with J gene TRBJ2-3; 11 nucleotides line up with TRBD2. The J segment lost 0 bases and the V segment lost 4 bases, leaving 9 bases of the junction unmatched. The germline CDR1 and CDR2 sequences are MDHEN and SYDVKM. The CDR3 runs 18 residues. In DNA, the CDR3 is TGTGCCAGCAGTTCACTCTTCGGGACTAGCGGTAGCACAGATACGCAGTATTTT. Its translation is CASSSLFGTSGSTDTQYF.

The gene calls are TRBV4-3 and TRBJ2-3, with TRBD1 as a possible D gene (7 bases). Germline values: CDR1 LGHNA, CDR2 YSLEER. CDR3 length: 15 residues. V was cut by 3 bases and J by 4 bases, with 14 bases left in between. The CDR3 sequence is CASSQLTGTADTQYF. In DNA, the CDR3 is TGCGCCAGCAGCCAGCTGACAGGGACTGCAGATACGCAGTATTTT.

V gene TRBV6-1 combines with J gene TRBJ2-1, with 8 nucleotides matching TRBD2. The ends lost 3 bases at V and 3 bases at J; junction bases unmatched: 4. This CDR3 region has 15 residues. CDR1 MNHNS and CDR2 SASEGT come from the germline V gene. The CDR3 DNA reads TGTGCCAGCAGTGATGGCGGGAGGTTCTACAATGAGCAGTTCTTC. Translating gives CASSDGGRFYNEQFF.

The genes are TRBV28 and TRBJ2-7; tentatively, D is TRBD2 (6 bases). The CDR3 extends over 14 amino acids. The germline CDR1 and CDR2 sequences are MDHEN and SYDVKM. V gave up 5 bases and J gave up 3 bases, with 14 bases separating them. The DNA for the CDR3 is TGTGCCAGCAGTCCCAAGGCGGGGAACTACGAGCAGTACTTC. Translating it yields CASSPKAGNYEQYF.

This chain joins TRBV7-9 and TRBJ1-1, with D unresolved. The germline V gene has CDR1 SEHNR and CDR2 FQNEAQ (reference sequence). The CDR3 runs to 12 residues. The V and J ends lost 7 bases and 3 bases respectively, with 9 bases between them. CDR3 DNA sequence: TGTGCCAGCATTCATCCGGACACTGAAGCTTTCTTT. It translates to CASIHPDTEAFF.

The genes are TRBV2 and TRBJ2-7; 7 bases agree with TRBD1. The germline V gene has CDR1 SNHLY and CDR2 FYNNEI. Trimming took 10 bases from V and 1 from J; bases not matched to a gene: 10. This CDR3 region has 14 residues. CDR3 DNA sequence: TGTGCCACCGAAATAGGGGGCACATCCTACGAGCAGTACTTC. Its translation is CATEIGGTSYEQYF.

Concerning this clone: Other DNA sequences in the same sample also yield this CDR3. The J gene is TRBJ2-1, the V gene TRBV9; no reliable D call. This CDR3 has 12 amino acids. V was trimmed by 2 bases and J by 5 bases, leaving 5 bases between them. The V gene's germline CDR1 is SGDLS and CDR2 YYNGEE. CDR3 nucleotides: TGTGCCAGCAGCGTTTTCGACAATGAGCAGTTCTTC. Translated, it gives CASSVFDNEQFF.

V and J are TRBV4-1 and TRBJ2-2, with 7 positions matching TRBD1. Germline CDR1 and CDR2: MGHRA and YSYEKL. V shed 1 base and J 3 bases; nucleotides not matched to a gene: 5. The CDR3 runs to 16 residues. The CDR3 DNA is TGCGCCAGCAGCCAAGTTGGGACAGACGACACCGGGGAGCTGTTTTTT. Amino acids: CASSQVGTDDTGELFF.

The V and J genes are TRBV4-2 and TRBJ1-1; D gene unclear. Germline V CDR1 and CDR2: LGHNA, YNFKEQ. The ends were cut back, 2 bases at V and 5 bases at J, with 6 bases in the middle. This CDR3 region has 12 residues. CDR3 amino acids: CASSQRVTEAFF. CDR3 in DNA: TGTGCCAGCAGCCAACGGGTAACTGAAGCTTTCTTT.

CDR3 bases: TGTGCCACCAGCACTTTCCCAGTAGGTCAGCCCCAGCATTTT. This translates into CATSTFPVGQPQHF. The rearrangement uses TRBV15 and TRBJ1-5; no definite D call. Germline lookup yields CDR1 LNHNV and CDR2 YYDKDF (reference sequence). The CDR3 runs 14 residues. Between the trimmed V and J ends, which lost 4 bases and 6 bases, there was a span of 13 bases.

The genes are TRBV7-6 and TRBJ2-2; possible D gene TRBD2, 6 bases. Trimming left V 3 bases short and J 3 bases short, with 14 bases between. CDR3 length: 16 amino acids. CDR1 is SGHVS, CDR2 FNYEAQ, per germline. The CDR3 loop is CASSFPRDFDTGELFF. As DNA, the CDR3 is TGTGCCAGCAGCTTCCCCCGGGACTTTGACACCGGGGAGCTGTTTTTT.

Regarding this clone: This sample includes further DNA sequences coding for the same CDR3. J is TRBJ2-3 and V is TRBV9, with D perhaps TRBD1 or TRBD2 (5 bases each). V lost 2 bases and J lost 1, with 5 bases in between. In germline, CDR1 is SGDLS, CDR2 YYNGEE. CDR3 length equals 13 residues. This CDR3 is CASSVGGTDTQYF. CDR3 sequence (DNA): TGTGCCAGCAGCGTGGGGGGCACAGATACGCAGTATTTT.